Below, 23 T cell receptor beta chains from the same sample are listed, as sequenced in a study of blood T cell repertoires in COVID-19 (dated by TCRdb to 2018 to 2021). Library preparation used the immunoSEQ multiplex PCR assay. TCRdb provides this immuneACCESS table in a form limited to in-frame rearrangements. Some clones are lacking; in checked studies, under half of them reflect an unresolved V gene, and why the rest are absent is not known. In this sample the table shows hundreds of thousands of clones, approximately 90% of which occur a single time. Roughly 3.7% of the sample belongs to the ten largest clones. Material for sequencing was PBMCs or T cells enriched from blood (not recorded which). All receptors come from a woman aged 25 to 39 who had recovered from COVID-19.

In its sample, this clone was seen once. This rearrangement joins TRBV18 to TRBJ2-1; 13 bases are a match to TRBD2. The CDR3 spans 19 residues. Per the germline V gene, CDR1 is KGHSH and CDR2 is LQKENI. J gave up 0 bases and V 2 bases, and 7 bases lay outside the gene matches. As DNA, the CDR3 is TGTGCCAGCTCACCAGCGACTAGCGGGAGGCTGAGCTCCTACAATGAGCAGTTCTTC. Translating it yields CASSPATSGRLSSYNEQFF.

V and J are TRBV19 and TRBJ2-5, with unresolved D. V lost 1 base and J lost 1, with 7 bases in between. The CDR3 sequence is 14 residues long. CDR1 and CDR2 from the germline V gene are LNHDA and SQIVND (reference sequence). For the CDR3, the DNA is TGTGCCAGTAGTATAGGGCCCCTCCAAGAGACCCAGTACTTC. Amino acids: CASSIGPLQETQYF. The full variable domain, with the rest looked up from reference TRBV19 and TRBJ2-5, is DGGITQSPKYLFRKEGQNVTLSCEQNLNHDAMYWYRQDPGQGLRLIYYSQIVNDFQKGDIAEGYSVSREKKESFPLTVTSAQKNPTAFYLCASSIGPLQETQYFGPGTRLLVL.

The chain has TRBV19 and TRBJ1-4; D is undetermined. CDR1 is LNHDA, CDR2 SQIVND, per germline (reference sequence). The CDR3 is made up of 13 amino acids. V lost 3 bases to trimming and J lost 8 bases, with 10 bases between them. CDR3 loop: CASSIGVGEKLFF. In nucleotides, the CDR3 is TGTGCCAGTAGTATCGGAGTTGGGGAAAAACTGTTTTTT.

The rearrangement links TRBV10-3 to TRBJ1-1; tentatively, D is TRBD1 (6 bases). Germline CDR1 ENHRY, CDR2 SYGVKD. The CDR3 has 14 amino acids. The germline V and J ends were trimmed by 6 bases and 7 bases, with 18 bases remaining between them. The CDR3 DNA is TGTGCCATCAGCCCAATCCAACAGGGAAATGAAGCTTTCTTT. It codes for CAISPIQQGNEAFF.

The count of this clone is one. V and J are TRBV2 and TRBJ2-5; TRBD1 aligns across 7 bases. This CDR3 is 12 amino acids long. Germline trimming cut 6 bases from V and 5 bases from J; bases unmatched to any gene: 3. Per the germline V gene, CDR1 is SNHLY and CDR2 is FYNNEI. CDR3 protein: CASSEGAETQYF. In nucleotides, the CDR3 is TGTGCCAGCAGCGAGGGGGCGGAGACCCAGTACTTC.

The genes are TRBV3-1 (or the pseudogene TRBV3-2) and TRBJ1-4; no clear D. The CDR3 contains 15 residues. The germline gives CDR1 LGHDT, CDR2 YNNKEL (reference sequence). Trimming removed 0 bases at V and 1 base at J, with 6 bases between. The CDR3 reads CASSQERGTNEKLFF. The DNA of the CDR3 is TGTGCCAGCAGCCAAGAACGGGGAACTAATGAAAAACTGTTTTTT.

The rearrangement links TRBV6-5 to TRBJ1-2, with D maybe TRBD1 (5 bases). The CDR3 length is 16 residues. Germline V lookup: CDR1 MNHEY, CDR2 SVGAGI. The V end was cut by 2 bases, the J end by 4 bases, with 17 bases between. CDR3 in DNA: TGTGCCAGCAGTTACCTCAGGGAATTCGTGGGCTATGGCTACACCTTC. Amino acid sequence: CASSYLREFVGYGYTF.

The chain recombines TRBV27 with TRBJ1-6; 8 nucleotides match TRBD1. Germline loops: CDR1 MNHEY, CDR2 SMNVEV (reference sequence). Trimming cost V 5 bases and J 6 bases; bases outside gene matches: 6. The CDR3 is 15 amino acids. The CDR3 protein is CASSDRGPFNSPLHF. In DNA, the CDR3 is TGTGCCAGCAGTGACAGGGGACCGTTTAATTCACCCCTCCACTTT.

DNA for the CDR3: TGTGCCAGCAGCGTAGAGGCGGGTGACCCCGGGGAGCTGTTTTTT. It is translated as CASSVEAGDPGELFF. The V and J genes are TRBV9 and TRBJ2-2; a possible D gene is TRBD2 (5 bases). The CDR3 covers 15 residues. CDR1 and CDR2 from the germline V gene are SGDLS and YYNGEE. The ends were cut back, 0 bases at V and 6 bases at J, with 12 bases in the middle. The full variable domain, rest sourced from reference TRBV9 and TRBJ2-2, is DSGVTQTPKHLITATGQRVTLRCSPRSGDLSVYWYQQSLDQGLQFLIQYYNGEERAKGNILERFSAQQFPDLHSELNLSSLELGDSALYFCASSVEAGDPGELFFGEGSRLTVL.

The chain couples TRBV4-3 to TRBJ2-5; 9 nucleotides line up with TRBD2. The V segment lost 1 base and the J segment 0 bases; nucleotides outside the gene matches: 3. Germline CDR1 LGHNA, CDR2 YSLEER. The length of the CDR3 is 16 residues. This chain's CDR3 is CASSQGLAVNQETQYF. The CDR3 region has the DNA TGCGCCAGCAGCCAAGGACTAGCGGTCAACCAAGAGACCCAGTACTTC.

The J gene is TRBJ1-1, the V gene TRBV4-2; 7 bases are shared with TRBD1. The CDR3 runs 14 residues. Germline values: CDR1 LGHNA, CDR2 YNFKEQ. V lost 4 bases, J lost 3 bases, and 5 bases stayed unmatched. The CDR3 loop is CASSLRGTDTEAFF. In nucleotides, the CDR3 is TGTGCCAGCAGCCTCCGTGGGACAGACACTGAAGCTTTCTTT.

The chain uses TRBV24-1 and TRBJ2-6, with D perhaps TRBD1 (6 bases). The V end lost 3 bases, the J end lost 0 bases, and 14 bases lay between the germline ends. This CDR3 has 18 amino acids. Germline lookup yields CDR1 KGHDR and CDR2 SFDVKD. Here the CDR3 reads CATSDGLRGSSGANVLTF. The CDR3 nucleotides are TGTGCCACCAGTGATGGTTTGAGGGGGTCCTCTGGGGCCAACGTCCTGACTTTC.

This chain links TRBV5-1 with TRBJ2-4; D is ambiguous. The CDR3 is 14 amino acids. Germline values: CDR1 SGHRS, CDR2 YFSETQ. The V end lost 0 bases, the J end lost 6 bases, and 10 bases lay between the germline ends. The CDR3 DNA reads TGCGCCAGCAGCTTGGCTTTATTCCGAAACATTCAGTACTTC. Translating gives CASSLALFRNIQYF.

In this sample, this clone turned up a few times. J is TRBJ2-5 and V is TRBV11-3, with a tentative D call TRBD2 (6 bases). This CDR3 is 14 amino acids long. With 5 bases removed from V and 2 bases from J, the gap between germline ends came to 12 bases. CDR1 and CDR2 (germline): SGHNT, YENEEA. The CDR3 sequence is CASSPRDSQETQYF. The CDR3 nucleotides are TGTGCCAGCAGCCCCCGGGACTCTCAAGAGACCCAGTACTTC. The variable domain in full, with the rest retrieved from reference TRBV11-3 and TRBJ2-5, is EAGVVQSPRYKIIEKKQPVAFWCNPISGHNTLYWYLQNLGQGPELLIRYENEEAVDDSQLPKDRFSAERLKGVDSTLKIQPAELGDSAVYLCASSPRDSQETQYFGPGTRLLVL.

This chain joins TRBV9 and TRBJ2-2; 7 bases are shared with TRBD2. In germline, CDR1 is SGDLS, CDR2 YYNGEE. This CDR3 region has 14 residues. Trimming cost V 3 bases and J 5 bases; bases outside gene matches: 4. This chain's CDR3 is CASSASGGTGELFF. The CDR3 region has the DNA TGTGCCAGCAGCGCGTCGGGGGGTACCGGGGAGCTGTTTTTT. Drawing the rest from reference TRBV9 and TRBJ2-2, the complete variable domain is DSGVTQTPKHLITATGQRVTLRCSPRSGDLSVYWYQQSLDQGLQFLIQYYNGEERAKGNILERFSAQQFPDLHSELNLSSLELGDSALYFCASSASGGTGELFFGEGSRLTVL.

The chain uses TRBV29-1 and TRBJ1-3; D is unclear. The CDR3 extends over 13 amino acids. The germline gives CDR1 SQVTM, CDR2 ANQGSEA. Trimming stripped 3 bases from V and 5 bases from J, with 11 bases between. CDR3 sequence (DNA): TGCAGCGTTGAGGCAAGAGGGAGAAACACCATATATTTT. Amino acids: CSVEARGRNTIYF.

The chain has TRBV7-9 and TRBJ2-7; tentative D call: TRBD1 (6 bases). CDR1 is SEHNR and CDR2 is FQNEAQ in the germline V gene (reference sequence). V lost 5 bases to trimming and J lost 8 bases, with 22 bases between them. The CDR3 contains 15 residues. The CDR3 spells CASSPLEAGAFQQYF. CDR3 coding DNA: TGTGCCAGCAGCCCCCTTGAGGCAGGGGCATTTCAGCAGTACTTC. The variable domain in full, with the rest retrieved from reference TRBV7-9 and TRBJ2-7, is DTGVSQNPRHKITKRGQNVTFRCDPISEHNRLYWYRQTLGQGPEFLTYFQNEAQLEKSRLLSDRFSAERPKGSFSTLEIQRTEQGDSAMYLCASSPLEAGAFQQYFGPGTRLTVT.

This rearrangement joins TRBV18 to TRBJ2-1; D perhaps matches TRBD1 (6 bases). Germline loops: CDR1 KGHSH, CDR2 LQKENI. Trimming took 3 bases from V and 9 from J, leaving 24 bases between them. The CDR3 sequence is 17 residues long. The CDR3 nucleotides read TGTGCCAGCTCACCCCAAACGAGAAGAGACCTAGGGGGTGAGCAGTTCTTC. As protein: CASSPQTRRDLGGEQFF.

The V gene is TRBV4-1, the J gene TRBJ1-5; D is possibly TRBD1 (6 bases). The V gene lost 1 base and the J gene lost 5 bases, with 9 bases spanning the gap. CDR3 size: 14 residues. Germline V gives CDR1 MGHRA, CDR2 YSYEKL. The CDR3 coding sequence is TGCGCCAGCAGCCAAGTAGGGGGATATCAGCCCCAGCATTTT. Translated: CASSQVGGYQPQHF.

V usage is TRBV11-2 and J usage is TRBJ1-5; 10 nucleotides line up with TRBD1. V lost 5 bases, J lost 5 bases, and 3 bases stayed unmatched. This CDR3 is 14 amino acids long. Germline CDR1 reads SGHAT; CDR2 reads FQNNGV. The CDR3 bases are TGTGCCAGCAGCCTCGGGACAGGGGATCAGCCCCAGCATTTT. Amino acids: CASSLGTGDQPQHF.

This clone has a handful of counts. The chain is built from TRBV7-9 and TRBJ2-1; 10 bases align to TRBD2. V trimming: 3 bases; J trimming: 2 bases; junction bases outside the gene matches: 1. CDR3 length: 15 residues. Germline-derived CDR1 and CDR2 are SEHNR and FQNEAQ (reference sequence). DNA of the CDR3: TGTGCCAGCAGCTTTAGCGGGGGGACCTACAATGAGCAGTTCTTC. The encoded protein is CASSFSGGTYNEQFF.

V and J are TRBV6-4 and TRBJ1-1, with TRBD1 matching over 7 bases. Germline lookup yields CDR1 MRHNA and CDR2 SNTAGT. There are 13 residues in the CDR3. V shed 6 bases, J shed 3 bases, and the junction held 4 bases outside the gene matches. The CDR3 region has the DNA TGTGCCAGCAGAAGGGGGCGGGACACTGAAGCTTTCTTT. Its protein product is CASRRGRDTEAFF.

This chain uses TRBV6-5 with TRBJ1-3; 7 nucleotides line up with TRBD1. Germline V gives CDR1 MNHEY, CDR2 SVGAGI. V shed 6 bases, J shed 7 bases, and the junction held 12 bases outside the gene matches. The CDR3 length is 15 residues. CDR3 bases: TGTGCCAGCAGCATCGGAGGCCAGGGGGGTAACACCATATATTTT. Residues: CASSIGGQGGNTIYF.